The 19 T cell receptor beta chains in this list originate from one sample, sequenced in a study of blood T cell repertoires in COVID-19. Generated by immunoSEQ multiplex PCR, the TCRdb table keeps only in-frame clones and is missing some. The sample yields 150,000 or so clones, around nine tenths seen once. Input material: peripheral blood. These receptors were obtained from an older woman with COVID-19, enrolled during active disease.

This clone is a singleton in its sample. J is TRBJ2-1 and V is TRBV19, with D perhaps matching TRBD1 (6 bases). V was cut by 0 bases and J by 2 bases, with 17 bases left in between. The CDR3 spans 18 residues. Germline V gene data show CDR1 as LNHDA and CDR2 as SQIVND (reference sequence). The chain's CDR3 is CASSIEGNRQGPYNEQFF. The DNA for the CDR3 is TGTGCCAGTAGTATAGAGGGGAACAGGCAGGGGCCCTACAATGAGCAGTTCTTC.

The chain has TRBV20-1 and TRBJ2-1; D perhaps matches TRBD2 (5 bases). Per the germline V gene, CDR1 is DFQATT and CDR2 is SNEGSKA (reference sequence). Trimming shortened V by 2 bases and J by 9 bases, and 8 bases separated the two germline ends. There are 11 residues in the CDR3. The CDR3 loop reads CSARNGVEQFF. CDR3 DNA: TGCAGTGCTAGAAACGGGGTTGAGCAGTTCTTC.

The chain employs TRBV3-1 (or the pseudogene TRBV3-2) and TRBJ1-6, with 9 positions matching TRBD1. The V gene's germline CDR1 is LGHDT and CDR2 YNNKEL (reference sequence). Trimming removed 0 bases from V and 7 bases from J; junction bases left unmatched: 7. The CDR3 sequence is 17 residues long. CDR3 in DNA: TGTGCCAGCAGCCAAGAAATCGGGGGACAGGGAAATTCACCCCTCCACTTT. Translating it yields CASSQEIGGQGNSPLHF.

Here the CDR3 DNA reads TGTGCCAGCAGCCAAGAGGGGCCCGACAGGAGGACGTCTGAAGCTTTCTTT. Protein product: CASSQEGPDRRTSEAFF. This chain joins TRBV4-2 and TRBJ1-1; D is perhaps TRBD1 (6 bases). The germline V and J ends were trimmed by 0 bases and 6 bases, with 20 bases remaining between them. The CDR3 runs 17 residues. Germline CDR1 reads LGHNA; CDR2 reads YNFKEQ.

As for this clone: The junction departs from the called germline gene at one end, perhaps through a read error. The chain employs TRBV6-2 or TRBV6-3 and TRBJ1-2; 8 bases are a match to TRBD1. This CDR3 region has 11 residues. Per the germline V gene, CDR1 is MNHEY and CDR2 is SVGEGT. Written as DNA, the CDR3 is TGTGCCAGCAGCCTCGGGACAGGTGCCTCCTTC. Translated, it gives CASSLGTGASF.

The rearrangement links TRBV19 to TRBJ1-4; D remains unclear. With 6 bases removed from V and 8 bases from J, the gap between germline ends came to 13 bases. The germline V gene encodes CDR1 LNHDA and CDR2 SQIVND (reference sequence). This CDR3 comprises 13 residues. The CDR3 coding sequence is TGTGCCAGTAGGAGAACCGTCCAAGAAAAACTGTTTTTT. As protein: CASRRTVQEKLFF.

The chain employs TRBV5-5 and TRBJ1-5, with a weak D call TRBD1 (5 bases). The CDR3 is 14 amino acids. Looked up from germline, CDR1 is SGHKS and CDR2 is YYEKEE (reference sequence). Trimming removed 4 bases from V and 4 bases from J, with 12 bases in between. CDR3 coding DNA: TGTGCCAGCAGCCGGGCGGGGGGTAATCAGCCCCAGCATTTT. Amino acids: CASSRAGGNQPQHF. The variable domain in full, completed from reference TRBV5-5 and TRBJ1-5, reads DAGVTQSPTHLIKTRGQQVTLRCSPISGHKSVSWYQQVLGQGPQFIFQYYEKEERGRGNFPDRFSARQFPNYSSELNVNALLLGDSALYLCASSRAGGNQPQHFGDGTRLSIL.

V usage is TRBV3-1 (or the pseudogene TRBV3-2) and J usage is TRBJ2-5, with TRBD2 as a possible D gene (6 bases). CDR1 is LGHDT, CDR2 YNNKEL, per germline (reference sequence). The CDR3 covers 14 residues. V gave up 1 base and J gave up 4 bases, with 10 bases separating them. The CDR3: CASSQAGETETQYF. For the CDR3, the DNA is TGTGCCAGCAGCCAAGCGGGGGAGACAGAGACCCAGTACTTC.

The table lists this clone with a count of one. J is TRBJ1-4 and V is TRBV5-1; 7 nucleotides agree with TRBD1. The CDR3 covers 14 residues. Trimming cost V 4 bases and J 7 bases; bases outside gene matches: 7. Germline CDR1 is SGHRS and CDR2 is YFSETQ. This CDR3 is CASSQTGMGEKLFF. The CDR3, as DNA: TGCGCCAGCAGCCAGACAGGGATGGGTGAAAAACTGTTTTTT.

This rearrangement joins TRBV6-1 to TRBJ2-1; the match to TRBD2 covers 9 bases. The CDR3 is made up of 18 amino acids. With 4 bases clipped from V and 6 bases from J, the junction kept 16 bases outside the gene matches. Germline V lookup: CDR1 MNHNS, CDR2 SASEGT. The CDR3 protein is CASSARIAGGPFGNEQFF. Here the CDR3 DNA reads TGTGCCAGCAGTGCACGGATCGCGGGGGGGCCTTTTGGCAATGAGCAGTTCTTC.

The chain uses TRBV10-3 and TRBJ2-3, with 8 bases lining up with TRBD2. CDR3 length: 14 amino acids. Germline assignment: CDR1 ENHRY and CDR2 SYGVKD. The ends lost 10 bases at V and 4 bases at J; junction bases unmatched: 10. The CDR3 DNA sequence: TGTGCCACGTCCGGGACCGGGGGGGCAGATACGCAGTATTTT. Translating it yields CATSGTGGADTQYF.

The chain uses TRBV3-1 (or the pseudogene TRBV3-2) and TRBJ1-5; 7 nucleotides match TRBD1. The germline V gene has CDR1 LGHDT and CDR2 YNNKEL (reference sequence). The CDR3 runs 14 residues. After removal of 5 bases from V and 4 bases from J, the junction contained 5 bases not matched to a gene. The CDR3 spells CASSYRTGNQPQHF. CDR3 sequence (DNA): TGTGCCAGCAGCTACCGGACAGGTAATCAGCCCCAGCATTTT.

V usage is TRBV30 and J usage is TRBJ1-2; TRBD1 is a possible D gene (5 bases). CDR3 length equals 13 residues. Germline V gene lookup returns CDR1 GTSNPN and CDR2 SVGIG (reference sequence). V was trimmed by 2 bases and J by 5 bases, leaving 12 bases between them. CDR3 sequence reads: CAWSPTGIYGYTF. CDR3 nucleotides: TGTGCCTGGAGTCCCACAGGAATTTATGGCTACACCTTC. The full variable domain, completed using reference TRBV30 and TRBJ1-2, is SQTIHQWPATLVQPVGSPLSLECTVEGTSNPNLYWYRQAAGRGLQLLFYSVGIGQISSEVPQNLSASRPQDRQFILSSKKLLLSDSGFYLCAWSPTGIYGYTFGSGTRLTVV.

The CDR3: CASSLQGAAYNEQFF. The CDR3 DNA reads TGTGCCAGTAGCCTCCAGGGGGCCGCTTACAATGAGCAGTTCTTC. The chain joins TRBV19 to TRBJ2-1; 8 nucleotides match TRBD1. Germline CDR1 reads LNHDA; CDR2 reads SQIVND (reference sequence). V shed 6 bases, J shed 4 bases, and the junction held 8 bases outside the gene matches. This CDR3 has 15 amino acids.

The V call is TRBV5-8, the J call TRBJ1-5; D gene uncertain. CDR3 length equals 18 residues. V shed 2 bases and J shed 0 bases, with 18 bases lying between them. Germline-derived CDR1 and CDR2 are SGHTS and YDEGEE. This CDR3 reads CASSFVLQVVNSNQPQHF. CDR3 bases: TGTGCCAGCAGCTTTGTACTTCAAGTGGTAAATAGCAATCAGCCCCAGCATTTT. Looking up the rest from reference TRBV5-8 and TRBJ1-5 gives the full variable domain: EAGVTQSPTHLIKTRGQQATLRCSPISGHTSVYWYQQALGLGLQFLLWYDEGEERNRGNFPPRFSGRQFPNYSSELNVNALELEDSALYLCASSFVLQVVNSNQPQHFGDGTRLSIL.

The chain uses TRBV29-1 and TRBJ2-7; possibly TRBD1 for D (6 bases). The CDR3 runs 14 residues. Germline CDR1 reads SQVTM; CDR2 reads ANQGSEA. V was pared by 4 bases and J by 5 bases, with 18 bases between. CDR3 sequence (DNA): TGCAGCGTTGGAGGACAGACTCAGGGACACGAGCAGTACTTC. Encoded protein: CSVGGQTQGHEQYF.

This chain uses TRBV5-4 with TRBJ1-2, with D tentatively TRBD1 (5 bases). The CDR3 loop spans 15 amino acids. V was cut by 3 bases and J by 3 bases, with 15 bases left in between. Germline CDR1 SGHNT, CDR2 YYREEE (reference sequence). The CDR3 region is CASSSSRDLYYGYTF. Written as DNA, the CDR3 is TGTGCCAGCAGCTCTTCAAGGGACTTGTACTATGGCTACACCTTC.

This chain uses TRBV7-9 with TRBJ2-7; 12 nucleotides agree with TRBD1. Germline CDR1 is SEHNR and CDR2 is FQNEAQ (reference sequence). This CDR3 is built from 14 residues. Trimming took 4 bases from V and 5 from J; bases not matched to a gene: 3. In DNA, the CDR3 is TGTGCCAGCAGCTCAGGGACAGGGGGCGACGAGCAGTACTTC. Its translation is CASSSGTGGDEQYF.

The chain employs TRBV6-6 and TRBJ2-2; 7 bases are shared with TRBD2. The CDR3 has 15 amino acids. Germline V gene data show CDR1 as MNHNY and CDR2 as SVGAGI (reference sequence). V lost 8 bases, J lost 0 bases, and 6 bases stayed unmatched. The CDR3 nucleotides read TGTGCCAGCGGCGCGGGGGATTCGAACACCGGGGAGCTGTTTTTT. Translating gives CASGAGDSNTGELFF.